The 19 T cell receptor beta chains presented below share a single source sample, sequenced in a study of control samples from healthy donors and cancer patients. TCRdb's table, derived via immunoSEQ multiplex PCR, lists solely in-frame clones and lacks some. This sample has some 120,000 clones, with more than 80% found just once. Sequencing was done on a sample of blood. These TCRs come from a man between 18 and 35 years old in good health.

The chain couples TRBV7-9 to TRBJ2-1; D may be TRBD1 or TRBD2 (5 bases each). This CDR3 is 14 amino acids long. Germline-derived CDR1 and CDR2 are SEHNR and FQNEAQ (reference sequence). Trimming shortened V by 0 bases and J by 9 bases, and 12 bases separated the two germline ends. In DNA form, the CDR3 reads TGTGCCAGCAGCTTAGCGTTCAGGGCGGGTGAGCAGTTCTTC. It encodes CASSLAFRAGEQFF.

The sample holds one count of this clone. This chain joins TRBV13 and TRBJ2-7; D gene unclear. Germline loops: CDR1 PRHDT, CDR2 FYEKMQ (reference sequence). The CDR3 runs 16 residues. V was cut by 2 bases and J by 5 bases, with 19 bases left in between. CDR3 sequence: CASSLSRWDRIDEQYF. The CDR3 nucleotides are TGTGCCAGCAGCTTATCGAGATGGGATCGTATCGACGAGCAGTACTTC.

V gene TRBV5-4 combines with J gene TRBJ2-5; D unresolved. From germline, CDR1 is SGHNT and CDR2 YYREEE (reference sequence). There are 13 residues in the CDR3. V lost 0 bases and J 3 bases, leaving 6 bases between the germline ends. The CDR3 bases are TGTGCCAGCAGCTTGGCCAATAAAGAGACCCAGTACTTC. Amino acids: CASSLANKETQYF. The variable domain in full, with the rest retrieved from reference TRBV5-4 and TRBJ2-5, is ETGVTQSPTHLIKTRGQQVTLRCSSQSGHNTVSWYQQALGQGPQFIFQYYREEENGRGNFPPRFSGLQFPNYSSELNVNALELDDSALYLCASSLANKETQYFGPGTRLLVL.

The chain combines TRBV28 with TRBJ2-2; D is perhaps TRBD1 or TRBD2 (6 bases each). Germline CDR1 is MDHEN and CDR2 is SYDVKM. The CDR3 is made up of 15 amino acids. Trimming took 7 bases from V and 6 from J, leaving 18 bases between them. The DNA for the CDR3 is TGTGCCAGCATCCAAAACTATGGGGGGCCCGGGGAGCTGTTTTTT. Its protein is CASIQNYGGPGELFF. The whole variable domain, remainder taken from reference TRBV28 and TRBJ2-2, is DVKVTQSSRYLVKRTGEKVFLECVQDMDHENMFWYRQDPGLGLRLIYFSYDVKMKEKGDIPEGYSVSREKKERFSLILESASTNQTSMYLCASIQNYGGPGELFFGEGSRLTVL.

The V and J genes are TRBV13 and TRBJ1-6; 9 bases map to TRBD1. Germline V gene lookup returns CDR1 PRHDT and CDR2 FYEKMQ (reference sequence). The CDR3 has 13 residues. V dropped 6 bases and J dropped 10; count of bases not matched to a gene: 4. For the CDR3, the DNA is TGTGCCAGCAGTCGTACAGGGGGCTCACCCCTCCACTTT. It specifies CASSRTGGSPLHF.

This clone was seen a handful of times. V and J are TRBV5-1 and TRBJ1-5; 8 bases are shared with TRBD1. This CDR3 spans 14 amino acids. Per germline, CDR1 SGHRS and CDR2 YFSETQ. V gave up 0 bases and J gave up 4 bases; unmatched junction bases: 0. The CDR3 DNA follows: TGCGCCAGCAGCTTGGGGACAGGGAATCAGCCCCAGCATTTT. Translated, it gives CASSLGTGNQPQHF.

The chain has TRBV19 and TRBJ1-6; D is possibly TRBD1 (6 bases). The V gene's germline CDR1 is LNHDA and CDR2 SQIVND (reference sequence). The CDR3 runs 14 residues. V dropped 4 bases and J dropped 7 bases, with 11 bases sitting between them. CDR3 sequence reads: CASSTAQGNSPLHF. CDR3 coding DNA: TGTGCCAGTAGTACCGCACAGGGAAATTCACCCCTCCACTTT.

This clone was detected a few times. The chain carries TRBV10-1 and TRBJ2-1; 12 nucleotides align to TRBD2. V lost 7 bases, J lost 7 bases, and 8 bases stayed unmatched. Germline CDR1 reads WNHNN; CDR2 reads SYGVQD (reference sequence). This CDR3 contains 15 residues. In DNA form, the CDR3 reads TGCGCCAGCATGAAGACTAGCGGGAGTAATAATGAGCAGTTCTTC. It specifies CASMKTSGSNNEQFF.

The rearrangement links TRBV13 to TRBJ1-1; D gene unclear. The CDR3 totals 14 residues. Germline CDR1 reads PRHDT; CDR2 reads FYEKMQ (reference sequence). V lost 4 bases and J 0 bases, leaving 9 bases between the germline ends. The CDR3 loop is CASSSRTVNTEAFF. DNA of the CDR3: TGTGCCAGCAGCTCTAGGACGGTGAACACTGAAGCTTTCTTT.

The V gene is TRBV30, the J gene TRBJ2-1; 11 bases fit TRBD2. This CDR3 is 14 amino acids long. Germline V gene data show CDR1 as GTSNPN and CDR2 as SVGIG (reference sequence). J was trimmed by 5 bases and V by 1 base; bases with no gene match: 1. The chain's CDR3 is CAWSAGLADNEQFF. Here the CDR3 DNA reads TGTGCCTGGAGTGCGGGACTAGCGGACAATGAGCAGTTCTTC.

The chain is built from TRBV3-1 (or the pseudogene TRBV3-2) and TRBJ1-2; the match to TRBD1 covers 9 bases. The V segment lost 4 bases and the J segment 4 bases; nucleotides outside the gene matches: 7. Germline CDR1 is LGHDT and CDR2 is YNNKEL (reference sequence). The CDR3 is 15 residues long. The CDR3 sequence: CASSLQGTGLYGYTF. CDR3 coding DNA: TGTGCCAGCAGCCTACAAGGGACAGGGCTCTATGGCTACACCTTC.

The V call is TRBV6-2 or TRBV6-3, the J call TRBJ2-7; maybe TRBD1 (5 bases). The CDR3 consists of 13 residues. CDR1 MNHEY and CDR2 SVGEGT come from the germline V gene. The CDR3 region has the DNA TGTGCCAGCAGTAACTCCGACAGTTACGAGCAGTACGTC. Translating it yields CASSNSDSYEQYV.

Here the CDR3 reads CASSYSSRFSSYEQYV. The CDR3 DNA is TGTGCCAGCAGTTACTCGTCTCGATTCTCCTCCTACGAGCAGTACGTC. The rearrangement links TRBV6-2 or TRBV6-3 to TRBJ2-7; D gene uncertain. V was cut by 0 bases and J by 0 bases, with 12 bases left in between. The CDR3 loop spans 16 amino acids. Germline CDR1 and CDR2: MNHEY and SVGEGT.

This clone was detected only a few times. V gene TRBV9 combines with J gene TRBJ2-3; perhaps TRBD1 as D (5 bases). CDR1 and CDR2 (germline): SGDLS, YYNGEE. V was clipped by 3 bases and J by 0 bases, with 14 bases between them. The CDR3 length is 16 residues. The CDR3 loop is CASSALGAPSTDTQYF. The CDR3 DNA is TGTGCCAGCAGCGCCCTAGGGGCGCCAAGCACAGATACGCAGTATTTT.

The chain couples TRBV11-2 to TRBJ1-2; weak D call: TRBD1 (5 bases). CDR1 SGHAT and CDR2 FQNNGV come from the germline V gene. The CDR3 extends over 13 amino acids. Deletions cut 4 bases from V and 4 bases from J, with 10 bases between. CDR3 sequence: CASSSQGFYGYTF. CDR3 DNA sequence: TGTGCCAGCAGCTCGCAGGGTTTCTATGGCTACACCTTC.

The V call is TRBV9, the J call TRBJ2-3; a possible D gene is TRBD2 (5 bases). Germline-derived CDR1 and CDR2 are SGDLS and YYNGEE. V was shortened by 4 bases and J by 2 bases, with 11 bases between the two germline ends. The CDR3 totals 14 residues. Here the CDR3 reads CASSLEGPTDTQYF. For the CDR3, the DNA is TGTGCCAGCAGCTTAGAGGGTCCCACAGATACGCAGTATTTT.

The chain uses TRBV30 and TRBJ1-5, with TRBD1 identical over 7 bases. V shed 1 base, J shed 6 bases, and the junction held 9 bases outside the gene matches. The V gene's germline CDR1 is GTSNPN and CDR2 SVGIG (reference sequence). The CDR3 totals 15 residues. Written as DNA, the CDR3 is TGTGCCTGGAGTGGAACCGGGACAGTCTTTCAGCCCCAGCATTTT. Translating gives CAWSGTGTVFQPQHF.

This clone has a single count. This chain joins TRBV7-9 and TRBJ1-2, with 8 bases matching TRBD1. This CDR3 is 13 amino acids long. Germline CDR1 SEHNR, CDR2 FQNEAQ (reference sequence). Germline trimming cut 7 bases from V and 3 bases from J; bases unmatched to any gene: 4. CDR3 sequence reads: CASTYRGDYGYTF. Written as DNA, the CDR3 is TGTGCCAGCACTTACAGGGGGGACTATGGCTACACCTTC. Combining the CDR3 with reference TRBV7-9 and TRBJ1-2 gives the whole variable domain DTGVSQNPRHKITKRGQNVTFRCDPISEHNRLYWYRQTLGQGPEFLTYFQNEAQLEKSRLLSDRFSAERPKGSFSTLEIQRTEQGDSAMYLCASTYRGDYGYTFGSGTRLTVV.

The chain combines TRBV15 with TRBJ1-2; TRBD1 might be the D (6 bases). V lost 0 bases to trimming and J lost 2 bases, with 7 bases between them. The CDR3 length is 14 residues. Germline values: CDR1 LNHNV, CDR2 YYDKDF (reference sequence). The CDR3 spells CATSRDTGNYGYTF. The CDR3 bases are TGTGCCACCAGCAGAGATACAGGGAACTATGGCTACACCTTC.